Reported below is one T cell receptor (beta chain). In its sample, this clone was seen once. Its binding antigen is unknown. Base qualities are not provided; no much larger clone lies one nucleotide away. Samples from volunteer blood donors who had recovered from COVID-19 were contributed by a second Seattle source. Whole blood was collected in K2EDTA tubes by collaborating institutions according to the institutions' own protocols. Collaborator samples were shipped for TCRbeta analysis as frozen whole blood, isolated PBMCs, or DNA extracted from either sample type. CDR1 and CDR2 (SGHAT, FQNNGV) derive from the germline V gene. The germline V end is reduced by 4 bases and the J end by 2 bases; junction bases left unmatched: 1. Including cysteine and phenylalanine, the CDR3 has 15 amino acids. The retained sequence is limited to the CDR3, 45 bases, with the frame set at the first base. The data derive from a study of blood T cell repertoires in COVID-19 (dated by TCRdb to about 2020). Describing the broader study: The collaborator samples originated in the United States, Italy and Spain and spanned the acute and convalescent phases of COVID-19. The prospective study material was composed of cDNA or gDNA derived from T cells, B-cell-depleted T cells, or PBMCs. Deeply sampled blood TCRbeta repertoires from subjects exposed to, actively infected with, or recovered from COVID-19 were included in the dataset. The repertoires were released in a freely available public database intended as a resource for research on the immune response to SARS-CoV-2. Samples were obtained from the ongoing ImmuneRACE study (first 160 participants) and from 1,254 subjects provided by 6 global collaborators. Sample metadata almost always included a de-identified subject ID, COVID-19 status, age in years and sex. Where HLA class I and class II types were available, the types were taken from metadata supplied by the sample provider, not from assay-based typing.

TCRbeta CDR3 regions were amplified from genomic DNA by means of the immunoSEQ Assay, a bias-controlled multiplex PCR. As for the authors' bioinformatics: Nucleated cell counts per sample were estimated from amplification of reference gene primers within the assay. Sequence reads were collapsed and filtered to measure the absolute abundance of every unique TCRbeta CDR3 rearrangement. For each sample, productive Simpson clonality was calculated by taking the square root of Simpson's diversity index across productive rearrangements. TCRdb carries this immuneACCESS record with in-frame sequences only. Its versions omit some clonotypes, under half of them owing to an unresolved V gene in the studies checked, with the rest unexplained. The D gene and trimming were derived from the DNA, and the V and J assignments and clone size from that table. The sample table records about 200,000 clones; approximately 87% of these occur just once. The ten top clones hold about 6% of the sample.

On the study overall, not on this receptor specifically: The amount of clinical and demographic metadata varied by source and participant and was provided uncurated.

Sequenced material: peripheral blood. The sequence was collected from a man aged 60 to 69 who had recovered from COVID-19. This receptor chain uses TRBV11-2 and TRBJ2-1; the central 11 bases match TRBD2. The nucleotide sequence is TGTGCCAGCAGCTGGGGACTAGCGGCCTACAATGAGCAGTTCTTC. Its translation is CASSWGLAAYNEQFF.